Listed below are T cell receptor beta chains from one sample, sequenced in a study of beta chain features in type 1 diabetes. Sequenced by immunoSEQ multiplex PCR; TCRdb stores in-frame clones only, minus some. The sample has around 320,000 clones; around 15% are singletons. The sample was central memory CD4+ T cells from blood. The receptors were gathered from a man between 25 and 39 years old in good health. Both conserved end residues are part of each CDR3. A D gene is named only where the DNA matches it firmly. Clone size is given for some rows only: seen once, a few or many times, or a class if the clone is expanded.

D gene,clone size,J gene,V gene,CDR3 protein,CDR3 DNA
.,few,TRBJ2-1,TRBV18,CASSPRDLRSANEQFF,TGTGCCAGCTCACCCCGAGACTTGAGGTCAGCCAATGAGCAGTTCTTC
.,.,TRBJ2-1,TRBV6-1,CATTWGAWNEQFF,TGTGCCACTACATGGGGGGCATGGAATGAGCAGTTCTTC
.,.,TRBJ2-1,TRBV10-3,CATLNSGHNEQFF,TGTGCCACCTTGAACTCGGGACACAATGAGCAGTTCTTC
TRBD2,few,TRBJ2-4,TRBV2,CATGRGWLNIQYF,TGTGCCACAGGGCGGGGGTGGCTGAACATTCAGTACTTC
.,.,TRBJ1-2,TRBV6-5,CASSQGGGYTF,TGTGCCAGCAGTCAAGGGGGTGGCTACACCTTC
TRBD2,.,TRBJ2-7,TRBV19,CASSGLASEQYF,TGTGCCAGTAGTGGACTAGCTAGTGAGCAGTACTTC
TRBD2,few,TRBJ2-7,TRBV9,CASSRTSGGKSYEQYF,TGTGCCAGCAGCCGGACTAGCGGGGGGAAGTCCTACGAGCAGTACTTC
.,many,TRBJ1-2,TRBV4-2,CASSQTASGDYGYTF,TGTGCCAGCAGCCAAACCGCCTCAGGGGACTATGGCTACACCTTC
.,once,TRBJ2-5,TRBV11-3,CASSLTGYKQTQYF,TGTGCCAGCAGCTTGACGGGATACAAACAGACCCAGTACTTC
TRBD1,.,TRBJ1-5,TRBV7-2,CASSSNRGMGNQPQHF,TGTGCCAGCAGCTCCAACAGGGGAATGGGCAATCAGCCCCAGCATTTT
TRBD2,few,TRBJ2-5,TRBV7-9,CASSPTSGGARETQYF,TGTGCCAGCAGCCCTACTAGCGGGGGGGCCCGAGAGACCCAGTACTTC
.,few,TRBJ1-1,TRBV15,CATSSPPRLGEAFF,TGTGCCACCAGCAGTCCCCCCAGGCTCGGTGAAGCTTTCTTT
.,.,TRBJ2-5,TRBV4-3,CASSSGQGEETQYF,TGCGCCAGCAGCAGCGGGCAGGGAGAGGAGACCCAGTACTTC
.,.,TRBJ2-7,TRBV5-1,CASKRDSQAYEQYF,TGCGCCAGCAAACGGGACTCCCAAGCGTACGAGCAGTACTTC
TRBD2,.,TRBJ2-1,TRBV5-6,CASSRVSLAGHEQFF,TGTGCCAGCAGCCGTGTCAGCCTAGCGGGACATGAGCAGTTCTTC